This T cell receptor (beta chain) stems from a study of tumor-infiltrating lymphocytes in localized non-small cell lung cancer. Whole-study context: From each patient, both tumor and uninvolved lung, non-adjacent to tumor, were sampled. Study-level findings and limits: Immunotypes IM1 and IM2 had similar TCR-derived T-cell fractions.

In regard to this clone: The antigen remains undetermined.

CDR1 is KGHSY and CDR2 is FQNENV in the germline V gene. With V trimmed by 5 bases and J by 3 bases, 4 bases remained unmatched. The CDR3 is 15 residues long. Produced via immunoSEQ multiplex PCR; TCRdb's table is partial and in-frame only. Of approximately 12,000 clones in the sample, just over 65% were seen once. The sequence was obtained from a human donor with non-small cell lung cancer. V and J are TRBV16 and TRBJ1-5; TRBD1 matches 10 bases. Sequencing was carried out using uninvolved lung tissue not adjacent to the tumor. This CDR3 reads CASSSDRGLNQPQHF. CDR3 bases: TGTGCCAGCAGCTCAGACAGGGGGCTCAATCAGCCCCAGCATTTT.